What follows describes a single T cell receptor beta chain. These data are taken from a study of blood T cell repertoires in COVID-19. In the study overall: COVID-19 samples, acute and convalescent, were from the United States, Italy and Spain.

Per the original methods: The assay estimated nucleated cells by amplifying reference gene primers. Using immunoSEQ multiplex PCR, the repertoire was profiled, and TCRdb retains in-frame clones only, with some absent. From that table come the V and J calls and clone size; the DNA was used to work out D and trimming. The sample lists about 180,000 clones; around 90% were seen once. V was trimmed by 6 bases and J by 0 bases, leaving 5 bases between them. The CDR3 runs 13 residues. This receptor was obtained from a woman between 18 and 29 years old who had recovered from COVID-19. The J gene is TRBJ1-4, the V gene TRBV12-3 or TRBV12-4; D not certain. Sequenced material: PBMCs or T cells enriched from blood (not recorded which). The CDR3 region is CASRYATNEKLFF. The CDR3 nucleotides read TGTGCCAGCAGATATGCAACTAATGAAAAACTGTTTTTT.